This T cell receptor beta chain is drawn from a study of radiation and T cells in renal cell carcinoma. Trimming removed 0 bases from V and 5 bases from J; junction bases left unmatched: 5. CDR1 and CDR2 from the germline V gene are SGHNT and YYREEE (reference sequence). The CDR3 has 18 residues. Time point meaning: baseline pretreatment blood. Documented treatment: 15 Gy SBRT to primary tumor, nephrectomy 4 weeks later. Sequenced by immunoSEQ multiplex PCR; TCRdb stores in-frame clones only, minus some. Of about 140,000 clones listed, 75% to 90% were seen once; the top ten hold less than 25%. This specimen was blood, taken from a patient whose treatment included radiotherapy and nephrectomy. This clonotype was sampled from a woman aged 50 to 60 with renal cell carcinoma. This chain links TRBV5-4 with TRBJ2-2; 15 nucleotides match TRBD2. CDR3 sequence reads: CASSLVGTSGRRTGELFF. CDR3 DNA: TGTGCCAGCAGCTTGGTTGGGACTAGCGGGAGGAGGACCGGGGAGCTGTTTTTT. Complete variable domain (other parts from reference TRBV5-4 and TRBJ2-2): ETGVTQSPTHLIKTRGQQVTLRCSSQSGHNTVSWYQQALGQGPQFIFQYYREEENGRGNFPPRFSGLQFPNYSSELNVNALELDDSALYLCASSLVGTSGRRTGELFFGEGSRLTVL.